The rows below give T cell receptor beta chains drawn from one sample of a study of CD8 T cells in ankylosing spondylitis. TCRdb reanalysed the 5' RACE reads using MiXCR and keeps one entry per CDR3 protein. The table lists some 250,000 distinct CDR3 sequences, about 11% of them singletons. The specimen was blood, either unsorted or a sorted T cell fraction (not recorded which). The receptor set was obtained from a male donor with ankylosing spondylitis or in good health (not recorded which). Both conserved end residues are part of each CDR3. A D gene is named only where the DNA matches it firmly. The size field is filled for only some rows; it gives once, few, many or a size class.

j_gene: TRBJ1-1; d_gene: .; v_gene: TRBV5-1; abundance: many; CDR3nt: TGCGCCAGCAGCTTGAACGGACGGAACACTGAAGCTTTCTTT; CDR3aa: CASSLNGRNTEAFF
j_gene: TRBJ2-2; d_gene: .; v_gene: TRBV5-1; abundance: many; CDR3nt: TGCGCCAGCAGCTTTCTGCAGGGTCCCGGGGAGCTGTTTTTT; CDR3aa: CASSFLQGPGELFF
j_gene: TRBJ1-4; d_gene: TRBD1; v_gene: TRBV5-5; abundance: .; CDR3nt: TGTGCCAGCAGACCCTCGACAGGGGGCGGTGAAAAACTGTTTTTT; CDR3aa: CASRPSTGGGEKLFF
j_gene: TRBJ2-3; d_gene: .; v_gene: TRBV6-5; abundance: many; CDR3nt: TGTGCCAGCAGTTACTCGAGCGGGAGCACAGATACGCAGTATTTT; CDR3aa: CASSYSSGSTDTQYF
j_gene: TRBJ2-3; d_gene: .; v_gene: TRBV7-6; abundance: many; CDR3nt: TGTGCCAGCAGCTTAGAGGTTGCGGCGCAGTATTTT; CDR3aa: CASSLEVAAQYF
j_gene: TRBJ2-2; d_gene: .; v_gene: TRBV24-1; abundance: .; CDR3nt: TGTGCCACCTCTAGGACCGCTAACACCGGGGAGCTGTTTTTT; CDR3aa: CATSRTANTGELFF
j_gene: TRBJ2-5; d_gene: .; v_gene: TRBV5-1; abundance: many; CDR3nt: TGCGCCAGCCTACCGGAGAACCAAGAGACCCAGTACTTC; CDR3aa: CASLPENQETQYF
j_gene: TRBJ1-2; d_gene: TRBD1; v_gene: TRBV20-1; abundance: many; CDR3nt: TGCAGCGTTACTTTCAGGGACAGCAATTTCCAAAGAGGCTACACCTTC; CDR3aa: CSVTFRDSNFQRGYTF
j_gene: TRBJ1-3; d_gene: .; v_gene: TRBV7-8; abundance: many; CDR3nt: TGTGCCAGCAGCTCGGTACTTGCTGGAAACACCATATATTTT; CDR3aa: CASSSVLAGNTIYF
j_gene: TRBJ1-5; d_gene: .; v_gene: TRBV6-5; abundance: many; CDR3nt: TGTGCCAGCAGTTACAGGGGCGGTCAGCCCCAGCATTTT; CDR3aa: CASSYRGGQPQHF
j_gene: TRBJ2-6; d_gene: .; v_gene: TRBV29-1; abundance: .; CDR3nt: TGCAGCGTTGAAATTGGGCAGGGGTTAGCTGGGGCCAACGTCCTGACTTTC; CDR3aa: CSVEIGQGLAGANVLTF
j_gene: TRBJ1-3; d_gene: .; v_gene: TRBV12-3/TRBV12-4; abundance: many; CDR3nt: TGTGCCAGCAGAAGACAGTTACTCTCTGGAAACACCATATATTTT; CDR3aa: CASRRQLLSGNTIYF
j_gene: TRBJ2-2; d_gene: .; v_gene: TRBV7-9; abundance: .; CDR3nt: TGTGCCAGCAGCCCAGGCGGATACGCCGGGGAGCTGTTTTTT; CDR3aa: CASSPGGYAGELFF
j_gene: TRBJ2-1; d_gene: TRBD2; v_gene: TRBV20-1; abundance: few; CDR3nt: TGCAGTGCTAGGGTTGGCGGGGGGTACTACAATGAGCAGTTCTTC; CDR3aa: CSARVGGGYYNEQFF
j_gene: TRBJ1-1; d_gene: .; v_gene: TRBV9; abundance: .; CDR3nt: TGTGCCAGCAGCGTAGACGGAGGGCTGAACACTGAAGCTTTCTTT; CDR3aa: CASSVDGGLNTEAFF
j_gene: TRBJ2-6; d_gene: .; v_gene: TRBV7-9; abundance: .; CDR3nt: TGTGCCAGCAGCTTCAGGAGACTCAGTGGGCCCAACGTCCTGACTTTC; CDR3aa: CASSFRRLSGPNVLTF
j_gene: TRBJ2-7; d_gene: .; v_gene: TRBV20-1; abundance: many; CDR3nt: TGCAGTGCTGTACAGGGTAACCCTTCTGTGCAGTACTTC; CDR3aa: CSAVQGNPSVQYF
j_gene: TRBJ2-3; d_gene: TRBD2; v_gene: TRBV12-3/TRBV12-4; abundance: many; CDR3nt: TGTGCCAGCATTTTGACTAGCGGCACAGATACGCAGTATTTT; CDR3aa: CASILTSGTDTQYF
j_gene: TRBJ1-2; d_gene: TRBD1; v_gene: TRBV29-1; abundance: .; CDR3nt: TGCAGCGCATCCGGGACAGACCACTATGGCTACACCTTC; CDR3aa: CSASGTDHYGYTF
j_gene: TRBJ2-7; d_gene: .; v_gene: TRBV3-1; abundance: .; CDR3nt: TGTGCCAGCAGCCAACAGCGCGTATCCTACGAGCAGTACTTC; CDR3aa: CASSQQRVSYEQYF
j_gene: TRBJ2-1; d_gene: TRBD2; v_gene: TRBV7-7; abundance: many; CDR3nt: TGTGCCAGCAGTCTAGACGGGGGGGGCCTCGATGAGCAGTTCTTC; CDR3aa: CASSLDGGGLDEQFF
j_gene: TRBJ2-7; d_gene: TRBD1; v_gene: TRBV25-1; abundance: many; CDR3nt: TGTGCCAGCAGTGACCCGACAGGGGGCGAAGGGTACGAGCAGTACTTC; CDR3aa: CASSDPTGGEGYEQYF
j_gene: TRBJ1-2; d_gene: .; v_gene: TRBV7-9; abundance: .; CDR3nt: TGTGCCAGCAGCTTCAGGGCCTCTGGCTACACCTTC; CDR3aa: CASSFRASGYTF
j_gene: TRBJ1-3; d_gene: TRBD1; v_gene: TRBV6-1; abundance: few; CDR3nt: TGTGCCAGCACCAGATCGGGACAGATCTCTGGAAACACCATATATTTT; CDR3aa: CASTRSGQISGNTIYF
j_gene: TRBJ2-3; d_gene: .; v_gene: TRBV21-1; abundance: many; CDR3nt: TGTGCCAGCAGCGAGTCGACAGACACAGATACGCAGTATTTT; CDR3aa: CASSESTDTDTQYF
j_gene: TRBJ2-1; d_gene: TRBD2; v_gene: TRBV25-1; abundance: many; CDR3nt: TGTGCCAGCGAGAGGGGGGGGTCGGGACTAGCGGCCTATGAGCAGTTCTTC; CDR3aa: CASERGGSGLAAYEQFF
j_gene: TRBJ2-2; d_gene: .; v_gene: TRBV20-1; abundance: many; CDR3nt: TGCAGTAGAGGCCTAATCACCGGGGAGCTGTTTTTT; CDR3aa: CSRGLITGELFF
j_gene: TRBJ2-1; d_gene: .; v_gene: TRBV6-2/TRBV6-3; abundance: many; CDR3nt: TGTGCCAGCAGTTTCCGGGACAAGCACAATGAGCAGTTCTTC; CDR3aa: CASSFRDKHNEQFF
j_gene: TRBJ2-1; d_gene: .; v_gene: TRBV4-2; abundance: .; CDR3nt: TGTGCCAGCAGCCAAGGTACAGGGCCCCTTTCCTACAATGAGCAGTTCTTC; CDR3aa: CASSQGTGPLSYNEQFF
j_gene: TRBJ2-4; d_gene: .; v_gene: TRBV6-4; abundance: few; CDR3nt: TGTGCCAGCAGTGACTCGGAGGGGATAGCCAAAAACATTCAGTACTTC; CDR3aa: CASSDSEGIAKNIQYF
j_gene: TRBJ2-3; d_gene: .; v_gene: TRBV5-1; abundance: many; CDR3nt: TGCGCCAGCAGCTTGGTTAGAGGGGTTAGCACAGATACGCAGTATTTT; CDR3aa: CASSLVRGVSTDTQYF
j_gene: TRBJ1-1; d_gene: TRBD1; v_gene: TRBV3-1; abundance: .; CDR3nt: TGTGCCAGCGAACGCCAGGGGGCGAGAACTGAAGCTTTCTTT; CDR3aa: CASERQGARTEAFF
j_gene: TRBJ2-7; d_gene: TRBD2; v_gene: TRBV4-1; abundance: .; CDR3nt: TGCGCCAGCAGCCAAGATATAAACGCGGGAGACCAGCAGTACTTC; CDR3aa: CASSQDINAGDQQYF
j_gene: TRBJ2-5; d_gene: TRBD1; v_gene: TRBV5-5; abundance: many; CDR3nt: TGTGCCAGCAGCTTGTCCGGGACAGGGTTTTGGGAGACCCAGTACTTC; CDR3aa: CASSLSGTGFWETQYF
j_gene: TRBJ2-2; d_gene: .; v_gene: TRBV5-1; abundance: many; CDR3nt: TGCGCCAGCAGTAGAGGGACCTCAAGGGGCACCGGGGAGCTGTTTTTT; CDR3aa: CASSRGTSRGTGELFF
j_gene: TRBJ2-1; d_gene: TRBD2; v_gene: TRBV15; abundance: many; CDR3nt: TGTGCCACCAGCAGAGCCCAGCGGGAAGTTGATGAGCAGTTCTTC; CDR3aa: CATSRAQREVDEQFF
j_gene: TRBJ2-1; d_gene: .; v_gene: TRBV25-1; abundance: many; CDR3nt: TGTGCCAGCCTACGGGAGACGGACGACAATGAGCAGTTCTTC; CDR3aa: CASLRETDDNEQFF
j_gene: TRBJ2-1; d_gene: TRBD2; v_gene: TRBV12-3/TRBV12-4; abundance: many; CDR3nt: TGTGCCAGCAATAACCTAGCGGGGAGTAATGAGCAGTTCTTC; CDR3aa: CASNNLAGSNEQFF
j_gene: TRBJ1-6; d_gene: TRBD1; v_gene: TRBV7-2; abundance: .; CDR3nt: TGTGCCAGCAGCATACAGGGGGCAAGGGCACCCCTCCACTTT; CDR3aa: CASSIQGARAPLHF
j_gene: TRBJ2-3; d_gene: .; v_gene: TRBV20-1; abundance: .; CDR3nt: TGCAGTGCTATTTGGGGTAGCGAGCCGCGGGATACGCAGTATTTT; CDR3aa: CSAIWGSEPRDTQYF
j_gene: TRBJ1-4; d_gene: .; v_gene: TRBV7-6; abundance: many; CDR3nt: TGTGCCAGCAGCTTAAATCGGGGTAATGAAAAACTGTTTTTT; CDR3aa: CASSLNRGNEKLFF
j_gene: TRBJ1-1; d_gene: .; v_gene: TRBV5-1; abundance: many; CDR3nt: TGCGCCAGCAGCGAAGGGACAACTGAAGCTTTCTTT; CDR3aa: CASSEGTTEAFF
j_gene: TRBJ1-6; d_gene: .; v_gene: TRBV4-1; abundance: many; CDR3nt: TGCGCCAGCAGCCAAGTTGGGGATTCACCCCTCCACTTT; CDR3aa: CASSQVGDSPLHF
j_gene: TRBJ2-2; d_gene: TRBD2; v_gene: TRBV20-1; abundance: many; CDR3nt: TGCAGTGTACGGCGGGGGGGCTACGGGGAGCTGTTTTTT; CDR3aa: CSVRRGGYGELFF
j_gene: TRBJ2-5; d_gene: TRBD2; v_gene: TRBV29-1; abundance: .; CDR3nt: TGCAGCACCTTAGCGGGAGACGGGGAGACCCAGTACTTC; CDR3aa: CSTLAGDGETQYF
j_gene: TRBJ1-1; d_gene: .; v_gene: TRBV5-1; abundance: few; CDR3nt: TGCGCCTCCGTAGGGGGGAACACTGAAGCTTTCTTT; CDR3aa: CASVGGNTEAFF
j_gene: TRBJ1-2; d_gene: .; v_gene: TRBV29-1; abundance: many; CDR3nt: TGCAGCGTTGACGAGGGGTATGGCTACACCTTC; CDR3aa: CSVDEGYGYTF
j_gene: TRBJ2-3; d_gene: .; v_gene: TRBV4-2; abundance: few; CDR3nt: TGTGCCAGCAGCCAAGGGATCAACACAGATACGCAGTATTTT; CDR3aa: CASSQGINTDTQYF
j_gene: TRBJ2-5; d_gene: .; v_gene: TRBV29-1; abundance: .; CDR3nt: TGCAGCGTTGAGTCGGTAGAAGAGACCCAGTACTTC; CDR3aa: CSVESVEETQYF
j_gene: TRBJ2-3; d_gene: TRBD2; v_gene: TRBV20-1; abundance: many; CDR3nt: TGCAGTGCTAGTCCTAGCGGGAGGGCTTGGACAGATACGCAGTATTTT; CDR3aa: CSASPSGRAWTDTQYF